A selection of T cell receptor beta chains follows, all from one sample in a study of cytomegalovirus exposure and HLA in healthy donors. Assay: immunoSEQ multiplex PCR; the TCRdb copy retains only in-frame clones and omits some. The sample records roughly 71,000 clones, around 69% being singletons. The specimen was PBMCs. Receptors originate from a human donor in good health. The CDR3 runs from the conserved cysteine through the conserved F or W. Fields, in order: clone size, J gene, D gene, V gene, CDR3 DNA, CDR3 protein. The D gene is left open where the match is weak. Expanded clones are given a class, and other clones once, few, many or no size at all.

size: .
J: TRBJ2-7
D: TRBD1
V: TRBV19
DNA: TGTGCCAGTAGTACCCTCGCCAGGGGGTTGTCCTACGAGCAGTACTTC
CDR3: CASSTLARGLSYEQYF

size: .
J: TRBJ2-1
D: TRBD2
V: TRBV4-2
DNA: TGTGCCAGCAGCCCTCTTCGGACTAGCGGGAGCCAGAGCCTCTACAATGAGCAGTTCTTC
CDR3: CASSPLRTSGSQSLYNEQFF

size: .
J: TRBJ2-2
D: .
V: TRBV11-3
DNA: TGTGCCAGCAGCCCCGGGACTTTTACCGGGGAGCTGTTTTTT
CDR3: CASSPGTFTGELFF

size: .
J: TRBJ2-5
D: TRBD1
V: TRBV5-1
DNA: TGCGCCAGCAGCTCGGCCGCAGACAGGGTAGGGGAGACCCAGTACTTC
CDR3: CASSSAADRVGETQYF

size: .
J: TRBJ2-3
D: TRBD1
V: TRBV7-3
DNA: TGTGCCAGCAGCTTGATTGTAGGGGGCAGAGATACGCAGTATTTT
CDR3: CASSLIVGGRDTQYF

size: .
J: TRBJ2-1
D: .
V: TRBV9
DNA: TGTGCCAGCAGCGTAGTTGGGGGCACCTACAATGAGCAGTTCTTC
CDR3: CASSVVGGTYNEQFF

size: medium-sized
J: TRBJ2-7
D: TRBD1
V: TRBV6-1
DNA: TGTGCCAGCAGTGAAGCGCAGGACAGGGGGCCAGAATCTTACTTC
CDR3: CASSEAQDRGPESYF

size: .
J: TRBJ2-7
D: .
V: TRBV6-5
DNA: TGTGCCAGCAGTTACACAGCGGGTACAGCGTACGAGCAGTACTTC
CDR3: CASSYTAGTAYEQYF

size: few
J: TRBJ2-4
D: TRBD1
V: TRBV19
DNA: TGTGCCAGTAGTTTGGGTGGACAGGGGGACATTCAGTACTTC
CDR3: CASSLGGQGDIQYF

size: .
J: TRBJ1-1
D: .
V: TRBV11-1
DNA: TGTGCCAGCAGCCCAGAGACCGGGTCCACTGAAGCTTTCTTT
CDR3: CASSPETGSTEAFF

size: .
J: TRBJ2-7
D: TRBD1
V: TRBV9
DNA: TGTGCCAGCAGCGTTGGGACAGGGCTCGGCGAGCAGTACTTC
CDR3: CASSVGTGLGEQYF

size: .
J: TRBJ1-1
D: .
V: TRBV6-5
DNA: TGTGCCAGCAGTTCTACATCCCCTCGGGACACTGAAGCTTTCTTT
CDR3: CASSSTSPRDTEAFF

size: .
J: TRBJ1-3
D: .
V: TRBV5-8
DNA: TGTGCCAGCAGCTTTTCGGGCTCTGGAAACACCATATATTTT
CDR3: CASSFSGSGNTIYF

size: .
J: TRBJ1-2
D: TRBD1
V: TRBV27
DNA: TGTGCCAGCAGTTTAGTCGGGACAGGGCGTTACACCTTC
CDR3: CASSLVGTGRYTF

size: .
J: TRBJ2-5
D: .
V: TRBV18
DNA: TGTGCCAGCTCACCAGGAGCAGAGACCCAGTACTTC
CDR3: CASSPGAETQYF

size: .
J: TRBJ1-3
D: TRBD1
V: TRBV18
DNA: TGTGCCAGCTCACCAAGGACAGGGCATGGCTCTGGAAACACCATATATTTT
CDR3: CASSPRTGHGSGNTIYF

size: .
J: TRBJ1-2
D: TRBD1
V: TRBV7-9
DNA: TGTGCCAGCAGCTTAGAGGGACAGGGGAGTAACTATGGCTACACCTTC
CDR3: CASSLEGQGSNYGYTF

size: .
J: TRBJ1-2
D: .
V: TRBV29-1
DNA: TGCAGCGTTGTTATATCCGAGAAAAACTATGGCTACACCTTC
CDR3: CSVVISEKNYGYTF

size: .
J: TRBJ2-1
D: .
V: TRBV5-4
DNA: TGTGCCAGCACCCAGGGACGGGGGGCACAGTACAATGAGCAGTTCTTC
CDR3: CASTQGRGAQYNEQFF

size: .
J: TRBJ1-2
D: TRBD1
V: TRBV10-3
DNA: TGTGCCATCAGCCTCGGACAGGGCCAAGGCTACACCTTC
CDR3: CAISLGQGQGYTF

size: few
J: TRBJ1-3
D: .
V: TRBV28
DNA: TGTGCCAGCAGTTTTTCGGGAGGGGGAAGCTCTGGAAACACCATATATTTT
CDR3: CASSFSGGGSSGNTIYF

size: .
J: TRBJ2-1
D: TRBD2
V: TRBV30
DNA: TGTGCCTGGAGTACTCGACGGGCTAGCGGTTACAATGAGCAGTTCTTC
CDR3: CAWSTRRASGYNEQFF

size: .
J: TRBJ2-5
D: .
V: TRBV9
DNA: TGTGCCAGCAGCGTAGAATACGGGACCCAGTACTTC
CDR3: CASSVEYGTQYF

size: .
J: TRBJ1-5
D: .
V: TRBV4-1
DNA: TGCGCCAGCAGCCAAGTCGCGGGGGTTTCCAATCAGCCCCAGCATTTT
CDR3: CASSQVAGVSNQPQHF

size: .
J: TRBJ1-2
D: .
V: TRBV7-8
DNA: TGTGCCAGCAGCTCTCAACAGGGTTACGGCTACACCTTC
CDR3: CASSSQQGYGYTF

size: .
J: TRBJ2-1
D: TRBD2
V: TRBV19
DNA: TGTGCCAGTAGTGTTACTAGCGGGAGGGGCAATGAGCAGTTCTTC
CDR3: CASSVTSGRGNEQFF

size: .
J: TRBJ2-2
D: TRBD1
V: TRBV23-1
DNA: TGCGCCAGCATATCGGGACAGGGATGGACCGGGGAGCTGTTTTTT
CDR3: CASISGQGWTGELFF

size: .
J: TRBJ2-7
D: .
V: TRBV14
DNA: TGTGCCAGCAGCCAAGGCACGACTTTGGCCTACGAGCAGTACTTC
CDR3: CASSQGTTLAYEQYF